This is a list of T cell receptor beta chains from one sample in a study of cytomegalovirus exposure and HLA in healthy donors. Assay used: immunoSEQ multiplex PCR; TCRdb lists only in-frame clones, some missing. The sample includes over 100,000 clones, approximately 70% of them seen just once. Sequencing was done on a sample of PBMCs. All receptors derive from a man aged 25 to 40 in good health and CMV-seropositive. Both conserved end residues are part of each CDR3. Each record gives: J gene, V gene, clone size, CDR3 length, D gene, CDR3 DNA, CDR3 protein. A D gene is named only where the DNA matches it firmly. A row's size may be missing; if present it is once, few, many or a size class.

>TRBJ1-1|TRBV7-3|.|14|.
TGTGCCAGCAGCTTAAACGGGGGGGACACTGAAGCTTTCTTT
CASSLNGGDTEAFF
>TRBJ1-3|TRBV19|few|16|TRBD1
TGTGCCAGTAGTGCGACAGGGTTGGACTCTGGAAACACCATATATTTT
CASSATGLDSGNTIYF
>TRBJ2-4|TRBV7-3|.|16|TRBD2
TGTGCCAGCAGCTTACTAGCGGGCCTCATCGCAGACATTCAGTACTTC
CASSLLAGLIADIQYF
>TRBJ2-3|TRBV13|.|15|TRBD2
TGTGCCAGCAGCTCTGCGGGAGACCCCACAGATACGCAGTATTTT
CASSSAGDPTDTQYF
>TRBJ2-2|TRBV27|.|14|.
TGTGCCAGCAGGCCCGACAGAGTGACCGGGGAGCTGTTTTTT
CASRPDRVTGELFF
>TRBJ2-7|TRBV5-1|.|12|.
TGCGCCAGCAGCCTAACCAACTACGAGCAGTACTTC
CASSLTNYEQYF
>TRBJ1-6|TRBV27|.|14|TRBD1
TGTGCCAGCAGCCTAGACAGGGGGCAAGGGCCCCTCCACTTT
CASSLDRGQGPLHF
>TRBJ2-1|TRBV27|.|14|.
TGTGCCAGCAGTCTTCGACTAGACTACAATGAGCAGTTCTTC
CASSLRLDYNEQFF
>TRBJ1-1|TRBV29-1|.|10|.
TGCAGCGTCCCGGACACTGAAGCTTTCTTT
CSVPDTEAFF
>TRBJ1-1|TRBV5-4|many|14|.
TGTGCCAGCAGCTTTCGATGGGGGCTCACTGAAGCTTTCTTT
CASSFRWGLTEAFF
>TRBJ1-2|TRBV10-3|.|15|.
TGTGCCATCAGTGAGTCCTGGGACTCACCGGGAGGCTACACCTTC
CAISESWDSPGGYTF